This entry features one TCR beta chain sequence. Its antigen is as yet unknown. The sample comes from a study of OX40 agonist ivuxolimab in advanced cancers. Study summary: The patients got ivuxolimab, which is an agonistic anti-OX40 (CD134) antibody. Patients were 65% to 85% male with ages roughly 20 to 90, mean 60. People who had prior anti-PD-1, anti-PD-L1 or anti-CTLA-4 therapy could take part, and under 45% had some.

The CDR3 totals 15 residues. V gave up 0 bases and J gave up 6 bases; unmatched junction bases: 4. Germline V CDR1 and CDR2: SGHDT, YYEEEE. TCRdb keeps only in-frame clones here, not all; method: immunoSEQ multiplex PCR. The sample holds under 95,000 clones, approximately 86% seen once. Study observations and caveats: Certain nonresponders additionally had low normalized T-cell clonal expansion.

The source is an adult with an advanced solid tumor such as melanoma, head and neck, liver or kidney cancer. The sample was CD4+ or CD8+ T cells sorted from blood, taken in a trial of the OX40 agonist ivuxolimab. The chain couples TRBV5-6 to TRBJ2-1, with 9 bases lining up with TRBD2. The CDR3, as DNA: TGTGCCAGCAGCTTGGGCTGGCGGGGGGGCAATGAGCAGTTCTTC. It encodes CASSLGWRGGNEQFF.